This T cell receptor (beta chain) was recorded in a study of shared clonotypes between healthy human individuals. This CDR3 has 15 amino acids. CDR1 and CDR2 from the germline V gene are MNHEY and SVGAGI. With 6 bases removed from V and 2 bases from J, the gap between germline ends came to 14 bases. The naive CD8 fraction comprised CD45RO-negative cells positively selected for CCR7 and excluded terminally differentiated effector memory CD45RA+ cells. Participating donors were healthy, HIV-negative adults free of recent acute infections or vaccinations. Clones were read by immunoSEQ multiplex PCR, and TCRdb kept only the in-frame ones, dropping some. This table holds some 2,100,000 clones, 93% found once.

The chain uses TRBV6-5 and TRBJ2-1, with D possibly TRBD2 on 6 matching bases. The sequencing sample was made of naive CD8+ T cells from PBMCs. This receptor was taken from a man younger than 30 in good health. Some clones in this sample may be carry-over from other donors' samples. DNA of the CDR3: TGTGCCAGCAGCCACCAGGGACTCGCCTACAATGAGCAGTTCTTC. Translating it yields CASSHQGLAYNEQFF.